This is a list of T cell receptor beta chains from one sample in a study of blood T cell repertoires in COVID-19. Sequenced by immunoSEQ multiplex PCR; TCRdb stores in-frame clones only, minus some. This sample has roughly 200,000 clones; roughly 88% occur once, and the top ten carry 6.2%. Sequencing was done on a sample of peripheral blood. Receptor source: a woman between 40 and 55 years old who had recovered from COVID-19. Both conserved end residues are part of each CDR3. The order of the fields is CDR3 length, V gene, D gene, J gene, clone size, CDR3 protein, CDR3 DNA. A D gene is named only where the DNA matches it firmly. A row's size may be missing; if present it is once, few, many or a size class.

length: 11
V: TRBV28
D: -
J: TRBJ2-7
size: -
CDR3: CASIEAEEQYF
DNA: TGTGCCAGCATCGAGGCGGAGGAGCAGTACTTC

length: 14
V: TRBV28
D: TRBD1
J: TRBJ2-7
size: once
CDR3: CASRRDSSFYEQYF
DNA: TGTGCCAGCAGACGGGACAGTTCCTTCTACGAGCAGTACTTC

length: 16
V: TRBV3-1/TRBV3-2
D: -
J: TRBJ2-7
size: -
CDR3: CASTPPGAGYPYEQYF
DNA: TGTGCCAGCACCCCACCCGGGGCGGGATATCCGTACGAGCAGTACTTC

length: 14
V: TRBV5-1
D: -
J: TRBJ1-1
size: -
CDR3: CASSLLAENTEAFF
DNA: TGCGCCAGCAGCTTATTGGCAGAGAACACTGAAGCTTTCTTT

length: 15
V: TRBV28
D: TRBD1
J: TRBJ2-7
size: -
CDR3: CASSFTGTASYEQYF
DNA: TGTGCCAGCAGTTTCACCGGGACAGCCTCCTACGAGCAGTACTTC

length: 13
V: TRBV28
D: TRBD1
J: TRBJ2-3
size: -
CDR3: CAGSDRGIDTQYF
DNA: TGTGCCGGGTCGGACAGGGGTATAGATACGCAGTATTTT

length: 12
V: TRBV7-9
D: -
J: TRBJ1-2
size: -
CDR3: CASSPLSRVFTF
DNA: TGTGCCAGCAGCCCGCTATCCCGGGTTTTCACCTTC

length: 15
V: TRBV4-2
D: -
J: TRBJ1-2
size: -
CDR3: CASSQVARYASGYTF
DNA: TGTGCCAGCAGCCAAGTCGCACGCTACGCGAGTGGCTACACCTTC

length: 14
V: TRBV20-1
D: -
J: TRBJ2-3
size: -
CDR3: CSASLPTSTDTQYF
DNA: TGCAGTGCTAGTCTCCCTACTAGCACAGATACGCAGTATTTT

length: 14
V: TRBV7-9
D: TRBD1
J: TRBJ1-2
size: few
CDR3: CASSFNTGDNGYTF
DNA: TGTGCCAGCAGCTTTAATACAGGGGATAATGGCTACACCTTC

length: 15
V: TRBV7-7
D: TRBD1
J: TRBJ2-5
size: once
CDR3: CASSSYDRDQETQYF
DNA: TGTGCCAGCAGCTCATATGACAGGGACCAAGAGACCCAGTACTTC

length: 12
V: TRBV28
D: -
J: TRBJ2-7
size: -
CDR3: CASKEGHYEQYF
DNA: TGTGCCAGCAAGGAGGGGCACTACGAGCAGTACTTC

length: 13
V: TRBV6-5
D: TRBD2
J: TRBJ2-3
size: -
CDR3: CASRTSGTDTQYF
DNA: TGTGCCAGTCGGACTAGCGGCACAGATACGCAGTATTTT